This is a list of T cell receptor beta chains from one sample in a study of T cells in Graves' hyperthyroidism and ophthalmopathy. TCRdb re-derived calls from the multiplex PCR reads in MiXCR, one entry per CDR3 protein. Among 600,000 to 650,000 distinct CDR3 sequences listed, about a fifth were seen once. The specimen was blood. The source of these receptors is a man younger than 40 with Graves' ophthalmopathy. The CDR3 runs from the conserved cysteine through the conserved F or W. The D gene is left open where the match is weak. Some rows mark clone size as missing; the rest say once, few, many or name a class of expanded clone.

clone_size	v_call	d_call	j_call	cdr3_length	cdr3_nt	cdr3_aa
few	TRBV28	TRBD1	TRBJ2-7	14	TGTGCCAGCAGTTCCGGGACAGGACTGCTCGAGCAGTACTTC	CASSSGTGLLEQYF
many	TRBV7-2	TRBD2	TRBJ2-1	14	TGTGCCAGCACCCCCGGGACTAACTACAATGAGCAGTTCTTC	CASTPGTNYNEQFF
many	TRBV30	NA	TRBJ1-5	13	TGTGCCTGGAGTAGACAGTCAAATCAGCCCCAGCATTTT	CAWSRQSNQPQHF
many	TRBV28	TRBD2	TRBJ2-7	14	TGTGCCAGCAGAGCTACGGGGGGGGCCTACGAGCAGTACTTC	CASRATGGAYEQYF
many	TRBV30	NA	TRBJ2-7	11	TGTGCCTGGAGTACCCACTACGAGCAGTACTTC	CAWSTHYEQYF
many	TRBV6-1	TRBD1	TRBJ2-5	15	TGTGCCAGCAGGTCCGGGACAGGGATCCAAGAGACCCAGTACTTC	CASRSGTGIQETQYF
few	TRBV7-2	NA	TRBJ1-6	15	TGTGCCAGCAGCTTAGTAGGGAGGGACAATTCACCCCTCCACTTT	CASSLVGRDNSPLHF
NA	TRBV5-1	NA	TRBJ1-1	14	TGCGCCAGCAGCTTGGTCCCAGAGAACACTGAAGCTTTCTTT	CASSLVPENTEAFF
many	TRBV2	TRBD2	TRBJ2-3	17	TGTGCCAGCAGTGAAGGGCTAGCGGGATCTAGCACAGATACGCAGTATTTT	CASSEGLAGSSTDTQYF
NA	TRBV5-5	TRBD1	TRBJ1-1	14	TGTGCCAGCAGCCTCAGGGGGCGGGTGATGGTGGCTTTCTTT	CASSLRGRVMVAFF
NA	TRBV7-2	NA	TRBJ1-6	14	TGTGCCAGCAGCTTAGCGCATAAGGGTTCACCCCTCCACTTT	CASSLAHKGSPLHF
NA	TRBV12-5	TRBD2	TRBJ2-1	20	TGTGCTAGTGGTTTGGTAACGTCGGCTTTGGGACTAGCGGAGCTAAATGAGCAGTTCTTC	CASGLVTSALGLAELNEQFF
many	TRBV27	TRBD1	TRBJ1-5	16	TGTGCCAGCAGTTTTCCTCGACAGGGGGTGCGCCAGCCCCAGCATTTT	CASSFPRQGVRQPQHF
NA	TRBV28	NA	TRBJ1-2	14	TGTGCCAGCTACGGAGCTTTTGACTACTATGGCTACACCTTC	CASYGAFDYYGYTF
NA	TRBV19	TRBD1	TRBJ1-5	17	TGTGCCAGTAGCCCAATTGCAGGGGGTAGGAGCAATCAGCCCCAGCATTTT	CASSPIAGGRSNQPQHF
few	TRBV10-3	NA	TRBJ1-3	18	TGTGCCATCAGTGAGTCGACTCGGGACTCATGGGCTGGAAACACCATATATTTT	CAISESTRDSWAGNTIYF
few	TRBV7-8	NA	TRBJ2-7	14	TGTGCCAGCAGCTTAGGCGTGGGAGTCTACGAGCAGTACTTC	CASSLGVGVYEQYF
few	TRBV20-1	TRBD2	TRBJ2-5	15	TGCAGTGCTACACTAGCGGGAGGCAACCAAGAGACCCAGTACTTC	CSATLAGGNQETQYF
NA	TRBV7-9	TRBD1	TRBJ1-2	13	TGTGCCAGCAGCCCACAGGGGGCCCATGGCTACACCTTC	CASSPQGAHGYTF
many	TRBV11-2	NA	TRBJ2-1	14	TGTGCCAGCAGCTTAGATGCGGGCTACAATGAGCAGTTCTTC	CASSLDAGYNEQFF
few	TRBV30	TRBD1	TRBJ2-7	13	TGTGCCTGGAGTCCACAGGGGGGACACGAGCAGTACTTC	CAWSPQGGHEQYF
few	TRBV13	NA	TRBJ2-7	11	TGTGCCAGCAGCGGAGGGACTGAGCAGTACTTC	CASSGGTEQYF
NA	TRBV19	NA	TRBJ1-1	14	TGTGCCAGTAGATTAGATCGGATTAACACTGAAGCTTTCTTT	CASRLDRINTEAFF
few	TRBV11-2	NA	TRBJ2-2	15	TGTGCCAGCAGCTTAGTTCAGGGTTTCACCGGGGAGCTGTTTTTT	CASSLVQGFTGELFF
few	TRBV20-1	NA	TRBJ1-2	13	TGCAGTGTTAGGGGTGAAGCTAACTATGGCTACACCTTC	CSVRGEANYGYTF
NA	TRBV15	NA	TRBJ1-2	17	TGTGCCACCAGCAGAGGGACCGCGGAGAGGGTTACCTATGGCTACACCTTC	CATSRGTAERVTYGYTF
many	TRBV7-9	NA	TRBJ2-1	15	TGTGCCAGCAGCTTAGACCCCGGGACACCCACCGAGCAGTTCTTC	CASSLDPGTPTEQFF
few	TRBV11-2	TRBD1	TRBJ1-2	15	TGTGCCAGCAGCTCGATCCAGGGGGCGCATCCTGGCTACACCTTC	CASSSIQGAHPGYTF
few	TRBV28	NA	TRBJ2-3	14	TGTGCCAGCAGCCCGATTTTGAACACAGATACGCAGTATTTT	CASSPILNTDTQYF
few	TRBV20-1	TRBD2	TRBJ2-7	11	TGCAGTCGTACACTAGCGGGAGGGCTGTACTTC	CSRTLAGGLYF
few	TRBV3-1	NA	TRBJ2-1	17	TGTGCCAGCAGCCAAGGGCCAGGCGGAAGCTCCTACAATGAGCAGTTCTTC	CASSQGPGGSSYNEQFF
few	TRBV7-9	NA	TRBJ2-3	15	TGTGCCAGCAGCCCCTGGGTGGTGGGCACAGATACGCAGTATTTT	CASSPWVVGTDTQYF
few	TRBV5-1	TRBD1	TRBJ2-2	16	TGCGCCAGCAGCTCAAAGACAGGGATGAACACCGGGGAGCTGTTTTTT	CASSSKTGMNTGELFF
NA	TRBV6-1	NA	TRBJ2-4	17	TGTGCCAGCAGTGATCCCGCAGGGCCTAACCAAAAAAACATTCAGTACTTC	CASSDPAGPNQKNIQYF
many	TRBV20-1	NA	TRBJ2-7	15	TGCAGTGCTAGAGATCGAGGGGAGAGCTCCTACGAGCAGTACTTC	CSARDRGESSYEQYF
few	TRBV11-2	TRBD2	TRBJ2-5	18	TGTGCCAGCAGCTTAGGCCTGGTGGCGGGAGGGCCGGGAGAGACCCAGTACTTC	CASSLGLVAGGPGETQYF
many	TRBV6-1	NA	TRBJ1-2	13	TGTGCCAGCAGTTCAGACCCTGGCTATGGCTACACCTTC	CASSSDPGYGYTF
NA	TRBV27	TRBD2	TRBJ2-5	16	TGTGCCAGCAGTTTACCATGGACGGGAGGAAGGGAGACCCAGTACTTC	CASSLPWTGGRETQYF
NA	TRBV6-1	TRBD2	TRBJ2-7	15	TGTGCCAGCAGCCAATCCGAGACTAGCGGGAGCGAGCAGTACTTC	CASSQSETSGSEQYF
many	TRBV30	NA	TRBJ1-1	13	TGTGCCTGGGGTGCTGTGAGGAACACTGAAGCTTTCTTT	CAWGAVRNTEAFF
many	TRBV3-1	NA	TRBJ1-2	14	TGTGCCAGCAGCCAAGATGTAACAGGGCGGGGCTACACCTTC	CASSQDVTGRGYTF
NA	TRBV6-1	NA	TRBJ2-5	13	TGTGCCAGCAGTCATGCTTGGAGGGGGACCCAGTACTTC	CASSHAWRGTQYF
many	TRBV6-1	NA	TRBJ1-2	15	TGTGCCAGCAGATTGGACGGACTACCTGGCGGAGGCTACACCTTC	CASRLDGLPGGGYTF
many	TRBV6-1	TRBD1	TRBJ1-6	14	TGTGCCAGCAGTCAAGGACAGGATAATTCACCCCTCCACTTT	CASSQGQDNSPLHF
many	TRBV30	TRBD1	TRBJ2-7	14	TGTGCCTGGAGTGTCGACAGGGGTGAATACGAGCAGTACTTC	CAWSVDRGEYEQYF
NA	TRBV28	NA	TRBJ2-3	15	TGTGCCAGCAGAAGTAGGGATACCCCAACAGATACGCAGTATTTT	CASRSRDTPTDTQYF
NA	TRBV3-1	NA	TRBJ2-4	14	TGTGCCAGCAGCCACACAGGAGTGGGGGGCATTCAGTACTTC	CASSHTGVGGIQYF
many	TRBV3-1	NA	TRBJ1-1	13	TGTGCCAGCAGCCAAGATGTCTTCACTGAAGCTTTCTTT	CASSQDVFTEAFF
many	TRBV24-1	TRBD1	TRBJ2-5	17	TGTGCCACCAGTGACCCTCGACAGGGAAAGGAAAAAGAGACCCAGTACTTC	CATSDPRQGKEKETQYF
few	TRBV27	TRBD2	TRBJ2-3	18	TGTGCCAGCAGTTCCAGCGGGAGTTGGCATCGAACGGCAGATACGCAGTATTTT	CASSSSGSWHRTADTQYF
many	TRBV7-2	NA	TRBJ2-7	14	TGTGCCAGCAGCTCCCGAAGGGACCCCTACGAGCAGTACTTC	CASSSRRDPYEQYF
few	TRBV3-1	NA	TRBJ2-6	17	TGTGCCAGCAGCCAAGCGCCACAGGGCTCTGGGGCCAACGTCCTGACTTTC	CASSQAPQGSGANVLTF
few	TRBV7-9	NA	TRBJ2-7	13	TGTGCCAGCAGCTTAGCCCTAACCTACGAGCAGTACTTC	CASSLALTYEQYF
NA	TRBV9	TRBD2	TRBJ2-7	15	TGTGCCAGCAGCGGCGGGACTAGCGCTACCTACGAGCAGTACTTC	CASSGGTSATYEQYF
NA	TRBV29-1	TRBD2	TRBJ2-7	17	TGCAGCGTTGAAGCCCTCCAGACTAGCGGGAGCCCGTACGAGCAGTACTTC	CSVEALQTSGSPYEQYF
NA	TRBV30	TRBD2	TRBJ2-4	13	TGTGCTGGGGGGGGGACCGCAAATAACATTCAGTACTTC	CAGGGTANNIQYF
NA	TRBV7-9	TRBD2	TRBJ2-1	16	TGTGCCAGCGCAGCTTCTAGTAGCGGGAGGGCTGGTGAGCAGTTCTTC	CASAASSSGRAGEQFF